A single sample gave rise to the 5 T cell receptor beta chains below, sequenced in a study of T cells in Graves' hyperthyroidism and ophthalmopathy (dated by TCRdb to about 2019). Preparation of the library involved multiplex PCR. Sequenced using an Illumina HiSeq 2000. TCR beta CDR3 regions were amplified from RNA transcripts. For the first round of RT-PCR on the TCR CDR3, the HTBI primer set was used together with the Qiagen OneStep RT-PCR kit. In-frame beta chains were kept once TCRdb had trimmed the public reads at Q25 with fastp and called clones with MiXCR. Duplicate CDR3 protein sequences are folded into a single record with the most common DNA and genes. The sample yields a few hundred thousand distinct CDR3 sequences; around 14% were counted once. Approximately 7.5% of the sample is in the top ten clones. The material sequenced was blood. Receptors originate from a woman aged 18-29 years with Graves' hyperthyroidism.

In its sample, this clonotype was seen many times. J is TRBJ2-1 and V is TRBV11-2, with 10 nucleotides matching TRBD2. This CDR3 region has 17 residues. CDR1 and CDR2 from the germline V gene are SGHAT and FQNNGV. V shed 5 bases, J shed 5 bases, and the junction held 12 bases outside the gene matches. The CDR3: CASSLRSAGGLNNEQFF. The CDR3 DNA is TGTGCCAGCAGCCTAAGATCAGCGGGGGGGCTTAACAATGAGCAGTTCTTC.

This clonotype occurred many times. The chain recombines TRBV6-2 or TRBV6-3 with TRBJ2-7, with D perhaps TRBD2 (5 bases). The germline CDR1 and CDR2 sequences are MNHEY and SVGEGT. The V and J ends lost 6 bases and 5 bases respectively, with 14 bases between them. The CDR3 has 13 amino acids. The chain's CDR3 is CASSTFLRDEQYF. CDR3 DNA: TGTGCCAGCAGCACCTTCCTGAGGGACGAGCAGTACTTC.

J is TRBJ2-7 and V is TRBV27; 14 bases are a match to TRBD2. V gave up 0 bases and J gave up 6 bases; unmatched junction bases: 1. The germline CDR1 and CDR2 sequences are MNHEY and SMNVEV (reference sequence). The CDR3 is 15 amino acids. CDR3 in DNA: TGTGCCAGCAGTTTATCGGGACTAGCGGGAGCCGAGCAGTACTTC. Its protein product is CASSLSGLAGAEQYF.

This clonotype was observed at least ten times. J is TRBJ2-3 and V is TRBV5-4; 9 bases agree with TRBD2. The CDR3 has 15 amino acids. Looked up from germline, CDR1 is SGHNT and CDR2 is YYREEE (reference sequence). Unmatched junction bases numbered 4, after V lost 3 bases and J lost 2 bases. The CDR3 region has the DNA TGTGCCAGCAGCTCGGGACTAGCCCCCACAGATACGCAGTATTTT. Its translation is CASSSGLAPTDTQYF.

In its sample, this clonotype was seen many times. The chain carries TRBV20-1 and TRBJ2-5, with 8 bases lining up with TRBD2. The CDR3 runs 13 residues. The J segment lost 4 bases and the V segment lost 4 bases, leaving 5 bases of the junction unmatched. Germline V gene lookup returns CDR1 DFQATT and CDR2 SNEGSKA (reference sequence). The CDR3 reads CSAKPAGGETQYF. CDR3 DNA sequence: TGCAGTGCTAAACCGGCGGGAGGAGAGACCCAGTACTTC.